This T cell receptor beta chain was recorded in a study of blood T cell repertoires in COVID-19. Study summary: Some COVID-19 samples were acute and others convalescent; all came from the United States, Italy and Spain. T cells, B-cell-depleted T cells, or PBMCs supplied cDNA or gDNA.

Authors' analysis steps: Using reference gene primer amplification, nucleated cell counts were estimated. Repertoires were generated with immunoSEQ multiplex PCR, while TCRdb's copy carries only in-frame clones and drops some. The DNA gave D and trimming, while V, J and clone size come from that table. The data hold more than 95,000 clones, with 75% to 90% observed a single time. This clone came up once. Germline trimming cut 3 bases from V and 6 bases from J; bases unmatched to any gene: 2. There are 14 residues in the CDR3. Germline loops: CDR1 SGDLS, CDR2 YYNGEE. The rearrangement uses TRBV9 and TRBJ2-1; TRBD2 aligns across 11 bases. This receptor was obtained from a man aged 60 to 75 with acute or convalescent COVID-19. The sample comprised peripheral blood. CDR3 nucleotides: TGTGCCAGCAGCGCAGGACTAGCGGGCAATGAGCAGTTCTTC. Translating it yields CASSAGLAGNEQFF.